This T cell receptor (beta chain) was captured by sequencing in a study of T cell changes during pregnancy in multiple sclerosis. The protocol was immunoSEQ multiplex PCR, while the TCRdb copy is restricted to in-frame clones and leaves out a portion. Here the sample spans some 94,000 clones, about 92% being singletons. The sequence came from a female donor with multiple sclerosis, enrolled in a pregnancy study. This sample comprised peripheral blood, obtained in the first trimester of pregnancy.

CDR3 in amino acids: CASSLRRSGRQGETQYF. CDR3 bases: TGTGCCAGCAGCCTCCGGCGGAGCGGCCGCCAAGGAGAGACCCAGTACTTC. V gene TRBV11-1 combines with J gene TRBJ2-5; TRBD2 might be the D (5 bases). With 5 bases removed from V and 4 bases from J, the gap between germline ends came to 23 bases. Germline CDR1 SGHAT, CDR2 FQDESV (reference sequence). The CDR3 runs to 17 residues.